The 24 T cell receptor beta chains in this list originate from one sample, sequenced in a study of CD8 T cells in ankylosing spondylitis. Study results and caveats: Typical of ankylosing spondylitis blood, it appeared, was a TCR beta motif of under 10 highly homologous variants.

TCRdb used MiXCR to reprocess the 5' RACE reads, holding one entry per CDR3 protein. The table shows around 770,000 distinct CDR3 sequences, with around 19% occurring only once. Their antigen targets remain unknown. Sequences were obtained from blood, either unsorted or a sorted T cell fraction (not recorded which). The receptors here all came from a male donor with ankylosing spondylitis.

This clonotype was counted only a few times. This chain joins TRBV3-1 and TRBJ1-4; TRBD1 might be the D (5 bases). Looked up from germline, CDR1 is LGHDT and CDR2 is YNNKEL (reference sequence). The CDR3 is 15 residues long. V was shortened by 5 bases and J by 0 bases, with 10 bases between the two germline ends. The CDR3 region has the DNA TGTGCCAGCAGCGCACCACAGGCAACTAATGAAAAACTGTTTTTT. Its translation is CASSAPQATNEKLFF.

This clonotype was seen only a few times. V and J are TRBV9 and TRBJ1-5; D call uncertain. Per the germline V gene, CDR1 is SGDLS and CDR2 is YYNGEE. V was shortened by 0 bases and J by 5 bases, with 9 bases between the two germline ends. The CDR3 covers 14 residues. This CDR3 reads CASSVEGGHQPQHF. The CDR3 coding sequence is TGTGCCAGCAGCGTAGAAGGAGGTCATCAGCCCCAGCATTTT. Complete variable domain (other parts from reference TRBV9 and TRBJ1-5): DSGVTQTPKHLITATGQRVTLRCSPRSGDLSVYWYQQSLDQGLQFLIQYYNGEERAKGNILERFSAQQFPDLHSELNLSSLELGDSALYFCASSVEGGHQPQHFGDGTRLSIL.

This clonotype was seen only a few times. This sequence joins TRBV12-3 or TRBV12-4 and TRBJ2-3, with D hard to call. Trimming removed 6 bases at V and 6 bases at J, with 13 bases between. The CDR3 length is 13 residues. CDR3: CASRPPDRDTQYF. CDR3 DNA: TGTGCCAGCAGACCTCCTGACCGGGATACGCAGTATTTT.

The sample holds a few counts of this clonotype. V gene TRBV5-1 combines with J gene TRBJ2-1; 9 bases match TRBD2. Trimming at V came to 3 bases and at J to 8 bases, leaving 12 bases not matched to a gene. In germline, CDR1 is SGHRS, CDR2 YFSETQ. The CDR3 loop spans 16 amino acids. CDR3 nucleotides: TGCGCCAGCAGCTCTGGACTCGTAGCGGGAGTCCATGAGCAGTTCTTC. Encoded protein: CASSSGLVAGVHEQFF.

The genes are TRBV20-1 and TRBJ2-1; D uncertain. The CDR3 is 14 amino acids. Germline V CDR1 and CDR2: DFQATT, SNEGSKA (reference sequence). Trimming stripped 0 bases from V and 6 bases from J, with 12 bases between. Here the CDR3 DNA reads TGCAGTGCTAGAGATAAGAAGTCGACCAATGAGCAGTTCTTC. It translates to CSARDKKSTNEQFF.

The chain joins TRBV29-1 to TRBJ2-7; no clear D gene. Germline V gene sequence: CDR1 SQVTM, CDR2 ANQGSEA. The CDR3 runs 12 residues. The germline V and J ends were trimmed by 1 base and 6 bases, with 10 bases remaining between them. CDR3 DNA: TGCAGCGTTGAAGGCGGCAACGGCGAGCAGTACTTC. This codes for CSVEGGNGEQYF.

The chain uses TRBV3-1 and TRBJ2-5, with 10 bases aligning to TRBD2. The CDR3 runs to 15 residues. V shed 4 bases and J 1 base; nucleotides not matched to a gene: 3. Germline assignment: CDR1 LGHDT and CDR2 YNNKEL (reference sequence). The CDR3 DNA sequence: TGTGCCAGCAGCCTTGGGACTAGCGTCCAAGAGACCCAGTACTTC. Translated, it gives CASSLGTSVQETQYF.

This chain links TRBV6-1 with TRBJ1-1; no firm D call. Per the germline V gene, CDR1 is MNHNS and CDR2 is SASEGT. This CDR3 is 12 amino acids long. Trimming cost V 1 base and J 6 bases, with 6 bases left between them. The CDR3 spells CASSEGEPEAFF. CDR3 nucleotides: TGTGCCAGCAGTGAAGGAGAGCCTGAAGCTTTCTTT.

The chain employs TRBV5-1 and TRBJ2-7, with D possibly matching TRBD2 (6 bases). Germline CDR1 SGHRS, CDR2 YFSETQ. The V end was cut by 3 bases, the J end by 6 bases, with 13 bases between. The CDR3 totals 13 residues. CDR3 protein: CASSWGTLGEQYF. CDR3 sequence (DNA): TGCGCCAGCAGCTGGGGGACTCTGGGCGAGCAGTACTTC.

This chain connects TRBV5-6 to TRBJ2-7; perhaps TRBD1 as D (6 bases). The CDR3 is made up of 14 amino acids. Germline CDR1 reads SGHDT; CDR2 reads YYEEEE. V was clipped by 0 bases and J by 5 bases, with 12 bases between them. This CDR3 reads CASSLAEQGNEQYF. The CDR3 DNA is TGTGCCAGCAGCTTGGCGGAACAGGGTAACGAGCAGTACTTC.

In this sample, this clonotype turned up a few times. The chain carries TRBV12-3 or TRBV12-4 and TRBJ2-4; 7 bases line up with TRBD1. The CDR3 loop spans 13 amino acids. The V gene end was trimmed by 3 bases and the J gene end by 5 bases; junction bases not matched to a gene: 1. CDR3 in amino acids: CASSFGQENIQYF. The CDR3 region has the DNA TGTGCCAGCAGTTTCGGACAGGAAAACATTCAGTACTTC.

This chain uses TRBV10-3 with TRBJ2-7; the D gene could be TRBD1 or TRBD2 (5 bases each). V was trimmed by 11 bases and J by 3 bases, leaving 14 bases between them. Germline CDR1 ENHRY, CDR2 SYGVKD. The CDR3 contains 12 residues. The CDR3 loop reads CASWDGDYEQYF. The CDR3 DNA reads TGTGCCTCCTGGGACGGGGACTACGAGCAGTACTTC.

The sample holds a few counts of this clonotype. The rearrangement uses TRBV29-1 and TRBJ2-1, with a possible D match to TRBD2 (5 bases). Germline V gene lookup returns CDR1 SQVTM and CDR2 ANQGSEA. V gave up 8 bases and J gave up 0 bases, with 17 bases separating them. The CDR3 consists of 15 residues. In DNA form, the CDR3 reads TGCAGCTCTGAGGGCGAGGGAGCCTCCTACAATGAGCAGTTCTTC. Residues: CSSEGEGASYNEQFF.

The chain has TRBV30 and TRBJ1-2, with TRBD1 as a possible D gene (5 bases). V was cut by 5 bases and J by 6 bases, with 10 bases left in between. The V gene's germline CDR1 is GTSNPN and CDR2 SVGIG (reference sequence). CDR3 size: 11 residues. CDR3 region: CAWGEGNGYTF. In DNA form, the CDR3 reads TGTGCCTGGGGAGAGGGGAATGGCTACACCTTC.

This clonotype has a handful of counts. The chain has TRBV11-2 and TRBJ2-3; TRBD1 matches 9 bases. The CDR3 extends over 15 amino acids. Germline lookup yields CDR1 SGHAT and CDR2 FQNNGV. Germline trimming cut 6 bases from V and 5 bases from J; bases unmatched to any gene: 9. The CDR3 loop reads CASSLQGAQGDTQYF. The DNA of the CDR3 is TGTGCCAGCAGTCTACAGGGGGCGCAGGGAGATACGCAGTATTTT.

The CDR3 nucleotides read TGTGCCAGCAGTAGGACAGGGTTCTCTGGAAACACCATATATTTT. Translation: CASSRTGFSGNTIYF. The chain links TRBV12-3 or TRBV12-4 to TRBJ1-3, with 8 bases that match TRBD1. This CDR3 is built from 15 residues. After removal of 5 bases from V and 0 bases from J, the junction contained 3 bases not matched to a gene.

The genes are TRBV29-1 and TRBJ2-1; 13 bases fit TRBD2. J lost 10 bases, V lost 4 bases, and 4 bases had no gene match. The CDR3 loop spans 13 amino acids. Germline V gene sequence: CDR1 SQVTM, CDR2 ANQGSEA. The CDR3 DNA sequence: TGCAGCGTTGCACTAGCGGGAGGGGGGGAGCAGTTCTTC. This gives the protein CSVALAGGGEQFF.

The chain links TRBV5-1 to TRBJ2-7; 9 bases fit TRBD1. Germline V gene sequence: CDR1 SGHRS, CDR2 YFSETQ. CDR3 size: 15 residues. V gave up 0 bases and J gave up 5 bases; unmatched junction bases: 6. Here the CDR3 DNA reads TGCGCCAGCAGCTTGGATTGGACAGGGGACGACGAGCAGTACTTC. Encoded protein: CASSLDWTGDDEQYF.

The chain couples TRBV29-1 to TRBJ1-2; tentative D call: TRBD1 (6 bases). This CDR3 is 12 amino acids long. CDR1 is SQVTM, CDR2 ANQGSEA, per germline. V lost 6 bases to trimming and J lost 8 bases, with 16 bases between them. The chain's CDR3 is CSVLPGGGGYTF. The CDR3 DNA is TGCAGCGTGCTCCCGGGAGGGGGGGGCTACACCTTC.

This clonotype was counted at least ten times. The chain employs TRBV12-3 or TRBV12-4 and TRBJ2-1; 11 bases line up with TRBD2. The CDR3 totals 15 residues. The V and J ends lost 6 bases and 4 bases, in that order; junction bases with no gene match: 5. CDR3 amino acids: CASRFSGGDYNEQFF. In nucleotides, the CDR3 is TGTGCCAGCAGGTTTAGCGGGGGGGATTACAATGAGCAGTTCTTC.

The DNA of the CDR3 is TGCGCCAGCAGCTTGGATGTGGGTAGCAATCAGCCCCAGCATTTT. This gives the protein CASSLDVGSNQPQHF. The rearrangement links TRBV5-1 to TRBJ1-5; D is ambiguous. This CDR3 region has 15 residues. V was pared by 0 bases and J by 0 bases, with 7 bases between. Per the germline V gene, CDR1 is SGHRS and CDR2 is YFSETQ.

This clonotype has more than one count but fewer than ten. The DNA of the CDR3 is TGCAGTGCTAGATCTTCAGGGCGGGGGAGCAATCAGCCCCAGCATTTT. Translation gives CSARSSGRGSNQPQHF. This chain joins TRBV20-1 and TRBJ1-5; D may be TRBD1 (5 bases). Trimming removed 2 bases at V and 1 base at J, with 15 bases between. Germline V gives CDR1 DFQATT, CDR2 SNEGSKA (reference sequence). CDR3 length: 16 amino acids.

The sample holds many counts of this clonotype. CDR3 protein: CSAWTGKDTQYF. The CDR3 DNA follows: TGCAGTGCGTGGACAGGGAAGGATACGCAGTATTTT. The genes are TRBV20-1 and TRBJ2-3; the match to TRBD1 covers 8 bases. Trimming took 6 bases from V and 6 from J; bases not matched to a gene: 5. Looked up from germline, CDR1 is DFQATT and CDR2 is SNEGSKA (reference sequence). This CDR3 comprises 12 residues.

This chain links TRBV29-1 with TRBJ1-1, with D possibly matching TRBD1 (6 bases). Per the germline V gene, CDR1 is SQVTM and CDR2 is ANQGSEA. CDR3 length: 11 amino acids. V was shortened by 4 bases and J by 10 bases, with 13 bases between the two germline ends. The CDR3 bases are TGCAGCGTTGTCCAGGGGCTCGGAGCTTTCTTT. It specifies CSVVQGLGAFF. Based on the CDR3 plus reference TRBV29-1 and TRBJ1-1, the full variable domain is SAVISQKPSRDICQRGTSLTIQCQVDSQVTMMFWYRQQPGQSLTLIATANQGSEATYESGFVIDKFPISRPNLTFSTLTVSNMSPEDSSIYLCSVVQGLGAFFGQGTRLTVV.